This T cell receptor (beta chain) is from a study of cytomegalovirus exposure and HLA in healthy donors. This clone was found once. Its target is unknown. These donors counted as nominally healthy when sampled, but unrecorded immune exposures were likely. The PCR used 60 Vbeta and 13 Jbeta primers. The repertoire was sequenced with immunoSEQ multiplex PCR; TCRdb's copy has only in-frame clones and lacks some. The sample holds fewer than 200,000 clones, about 75% seen once. The CDR3 totals 11 residues. Germline V lookup: CDR1 MDHEN, CDR2 SYDVKM. V was clipped by 8 bases and J by 5 bases, with 9 bases between them. Study findings and constraints: A later analysis showed TCR association rates differing by HLA locus, peaking at DRB1 and lowest at HLA-C.

The TCR sequence derives from a woman aged 45-65 years in good health and CMV-seropositive. This chain links TRBV28 with TRBJ1-2; weak D call: TRBD1 (6 bases). Sequencing was performed on PBMCs. CDR3 protein: CASGRGYGYTF. DNA of the CDR3: TGTGCCAGCGGAAGGGGGTATGGCTACACCTTC.